Included here is one TCR beta chain sequence, with context. The data are from a study of blood T cell repertoires in COVID-19. Looking at the study overall: Italy, Spain and the United States were the sources of the convalescent and acute COVID-19 samples. Sources were T cells, B-cell-depleted T cells, or PBMCs; the material itself was cDNA or gDNA.

The germline V and J ends were trimmed by 6 bases and 7 bases, with 16 bases remaining between them. This CDR3 contains 14 residues. CDR1 is LGHNA and CDR2 is YNFKEQ in the germline V gene. Original processing methods: For nucleated cells, counts were estimated from reference gene primer amplification. TCRdb's copy holds only in-frame clones and misses some; the assay was immunoSEQ multiplex PCR. V, J and clone size derive from that table, while D and trimming were established from the DNA sequence. The table has about 480,000 clones, approximately 90% seen once. The receptor was isolated from a woman between 25 and 40 years old with acute or convalescent COVID-19. The material sequenced was peripheral blood. The V gene is TRBV4-2, the J gene TRBJ2-1; tentative D call: TRBD2 (7 bases). CDR3 nucleotide sequence: TGTGCCAGCAGGGACGGGGGGCCCCTAAATGAGCAGTTCTTC. This encodes CASRDGGPLNEQFF.